The source of this T cell receptor (beta chain) is a study of blood T cell repertoires in COVID-19. The length of the CDR3 is 13 residues. J lost 9 bases, V lost 5 bases, and 2 bases had no gene match. Germline V gene lookup returns CDR1 SGHVS and CDR2 FNYEAQ. Repertoires were generated with immunoSEQ multiplex PCR, while TCRdb's copy carries only in-frame clones and drops some. Of 200,000 to 250,000 clones listed, 88% were seen once; the top ten hold roughly 2.7%. Two negative PCRs, clearance, or symptom resolution had been documented for recovered Cohort 3 donors. The origin of this receptor is a woman in her twenties or thirties who had recovered from COVID-19. Specimen: PBMCs or T cells enriched from blood (not recorded which). The J gene is TRBJ1-6, the V gene TRBV7-6, with 9 bases fitting TRBD1. This CDR3 reads CASSGTGSSPLHF. The CDR3 DNA reads as TGTGCCAGCAGCGGGACAGGGTCTTCACCCCTCCACTTT.